The 8 T cell receptor beta chains below were found in one sample sequenced in a study of T cell responses to AZD1222 COVID-19 vaccine. Sequencing used immunoSEQ multiplex PCR; TCRdb keeps in-frame clones, though not all of them. The sample contains just over 60,000 clones, over 60% of which appear only once. Sequenced here: peripheral blood, sampled on day 0 of AZD1222 vaccination. These receptor sequences come from an adult in good health.

This rearrangement joins TRBV23-1 to TRBJ2-7; D uncertain. TRBV23-1 is placed among ORFs of uncertain function. Deletions cut 10 bases from V and 0 bases from J, with 4 bases between. The CDR3 length is 10 residues. DNA of the CDR3: TGCGCCAAGCACTCCTACGAGCAGTACTTC. Its protein is CAKHSYEQYF.

This chain links TRBV7-8 with TRBJ2-5; D is perhaps TRBD1 or TRBD2 (6 bases each). The CDR3 is 15 residues long. The V end was cut by 5 bases, the J end by 3 bases, with 16 bases between. Per the germline V gene, CDR1 is SGHVS and CDR2 is FQNEAQ. CDR3: CASSPRGGPEETQYF. CDR3 coding DNA: TGTGCCAGCAGCCCCCGAGGGGGGCCAGAAGAGACCCAGTACTTC. The full variable domain, rest sourced from reference TRBV7-8 and TRBJ2-5, is GAGVSQSPRYKVAKRGQDVALRCDPISGHVSLFWYQQALGQGPEFLTYFQNEAQLDKSGLPSDRFFAERPEGSVSTLKIQRTQQEDSAVYLCASSPRGGPEETQYFGPGTRLLVL.

The rearrangement uses TRBV4-3 and TRBJ1-5; no reliable D call. Germline-derived CDR1 and CDR2 are LGHNA and YSLEER. The CDR3 covers 12 residues. DNA for the CDR3: TGCCCCGCGCCAGCCTCAAAACAGCCCCAGCATTTT. Its protein is CPAPASKQPQHF.

The rearrangement joins TRBV4-1 to TRBJ2-1; TRBD2 matches at 11 bases. V lost 0 bases, J lost 6 bases, and 4 bases stayed unmatched. CDR3 length: 16 residues. The germline CDR1 and CDR2 sequences are MGHRA and YSYEKL. This CDR3 reads CASSQERLAGINEQFF. The CDR3 region has the DNA TGCGCCAGCAGCCAAGAGCGACTAGCGGGGATCAATGAGCAGTTCTTC.

The V call is TRBV6-5, the J call TRBJ1-1; TRBD1 is a possible D gene (5 bases). Trimming left V 8 bases short and J 8 bases short, with 12 bases between. The CDR3 sequence is 11 residues long. Germline assignment: CDR1 MNHEY and CDR2 SVGAGI. CDR3: CASAGGVEAFF. DNA for the CDR3: TGTGCCAGCGCTGGAGGGGTGGAAGCTTTCTTT.

The V call is TRBV15, the J call TRBJ1-2, with D uncertain. Trimming took 5 bases from V and 6 from J, leaving 19 bases between them. The germline V gene has CDR1 LNHNV and CDR2 YYDKDF (reference sequence). The CDR3 is made up of 15 amino acids. CDR3 in amino acids: CATSPSPTIRDGYTF. In DNA form, the CDR3 reads TGTGCCACCAGCCCCAGTCCAACGATTCGCGATGGCTACACCTTC.

The chain recombines TRBV10-2 with TRBJ1-5, with 8 nucleotides matching TRBD1. The V gene's germline CDR1 is WSHSY and CDR2 SAAADI. The CDR3 consists of 15 residues. Losses at the gene ends were 5 bases for V and 4 bases for J; bases not matched to a gene: 7. The CDR3 DNA follows: TGCGCCAGCAGTTTCGACAGGGGACGAAATCAGCCCCAGCATTTT. Amino acid sequence: CASSFDRGRNQPQHF.

The chain links TRBV18 to TRBJ1-1; D not resolved. Germline V gene sequence: CDR1 KGHSH, CDR2 LQKENI. Trimming stripped 7 bases from V and 1 base from J, with 10 bases between. The CDR3 is 13 residues long. Here the CDR3 reads CASLVVGNTEAFF. The CDR3 coding sequence is TGTGCCAGCTTGGTGGTAGGGAACACTGAAGCTTTCTTT.